A selection of T cell receptor beta chains follows, all from one sample in a study of cytomegalovirus exposure and HLA in healthy donors. Some clones are missing from TCRdb's copy, which holds only in-frame ones; the method was immunoSEQ multiplex PCR. This sample contains about 33,000 clones. Sequencing input: PBMCs. The receptors derive from a woman aged 40-49 years in good health and CMV-seropositive. Both conserved end residues are part of each CDR3. D genes are given only for firm matches.

V gene	D gene	J gene	CDR3 protein	CDR3 DNA
TRBV18	.	TRBJ1-4	CASSPIRQLTTNEKLFF	TGTGCCAGCTCGCCAATTAGACAGCTTACAACTAATGAAAAACTGTTTTTT
TRBV7-9	TRBD2	TRBJ2-7	CASSGRTSGPIYEQYF	TGTGCCAGCAGCGGCAGGACTAGCGGACCGATCTACGAGCAGTACTTC
TRBV6-4	TRBD2	TRBJ2-3	CASSGTSGGRDTQYF	TGTGCCAGCTCCGGGACTAGCGGAGGCCGGGATACGCAGTATTTT
TRBV19	TRBD1	TRBJ2-7	CASSTLPGQGHEQYF	TGTGCCAGTAGTACCCTACCGGGACAGGGGCACGAGCAGTACTTC
TRBV19	.	TRBJ2-2	CASSPQIDSGELFF	TGTGCCAGTAGTCCCCAAATAGATTCCGGGGAGCTGTTTTTT
TRBV7-9	TRBD1	TRBJ1-4	CASSRTGGGEKLFF	TGTGCCAGCAGCAGGACAGGGGGGGGTGAAAAACTGTTTTTT
TRBV25-1	TRBD2	TRBJ2-7	CASTSGSWGEQYF	TGTGCCAGCACTAGCGGGAGTTGGGGCGAGCAGTACTTC
TRBV10-3	TRBD1	TRBJ2-2	CASGTGGVGNTGELFF	TGTGCCTCCGGGACAGGGGGCGTAGGGAACACCGGGGAGCTGTTTTTT
TRBV30	.	TRBJ1-3	CAWSAPGTGMSGNTIYF	TGTGCCTGGAGTGCCCCGGGCACAGGGATGTCTGGAAACACCATATATTTT
TRBV10-3	TRBD2	TRBJ2-3	CAISASGLAGGGDTQYF	TGTGCCATCAGTGCCAGCGGGCTAGCGGGAGGAGGAGATACGCAGTATTTT
TRBV18	.	TRBJ2-1	CASSPLGQIDNEQFF	TGTGCCAGCTCACCCCTCGGACAGATCGACAATGAGCAGTTCTTC
TRBV7-9	TRBD2	TRBJ2-3	CASSLVGTSGPDTQYF	TGTGCCAGCAGCTTAGTTGGGACTAGCGGGCCAGATACGCAGTATTTT
TRBV19	.	TRBJ2-1	CASSDTADNEQFF	TGTGCCAGTAGTGACACAGCAGACAATGAGCAGTTCTTC
TRBV7-9	.	TRBJ2-5	CASSFYEGIAGETQYF	TGTGCCAGCAGCTTCTACGAGGGAATTGCCGGGGAGACCCAGTACTTC
TRBV2	.	TRBJ2-5	CASRNSLDGGRQETQYF	TGTGCCAGCAGAAACTCTTTGGACGGCGGGCGGCAAGAGACCCAGTACTTC
TRBV29-1	.	TRBJ2-3	CSVIVVGADTQYF	TGCAGCGTTATTGTCGTAGGGGCGGATACGCAGTATTTT
TRBV10-3	TRBD1	TRBJ1-5	CAISEGQGKQHQHF	TGTGCCATCAGTGAGGGACAGGGGAAGCAGCACCAGCATTTT
TRBV6-1	TRBD2	TRBJ2-3	CASSEGLAGADTQYF	TGTGCCAGCAGTGAAGGACTAGCGGGGGCAGATACGCAGTATTTT
TRBV30	.	TRBJ1-2	CAWSVGGLDGYTF	TGTGCCTGGAGTGTCGGGGGGCTGGATGGCTACACCTTC
TRBV5-1	TRBD2	TRBJ2-7	CASSPGTSGYEQYF	TGCGCCAGCAGCCCCGGGACTAGCGGATACGAGCAGTACTTC
TRBV28	TRBD1	TRBJ2-7	CASSPQGLSYEQYF	TGTGCCAGCAGTCCACAGGGGTTGTCCTACGAGCAGTACTTC
TRBV7-2	TRBD2	TRBJ2-3	CASSFQAGGPGDTQYF	TGTGCCAGCAGCTTTCAAGCGGGAGGGCCCGGAGATACGCAGTATTTT
TRBV18	.	TRBJ2-3	CASSPRGVFMADTQYF	TGTGCCAGCTCACCACGGGGGGTTTTTATGGCAGATACGCAGTATTTT
TRBV6-1	.	TRBJ2-7	CASSEIGWSSYEQYF	TGTGCCAGCAGTGAAATCGGGTGGAGCTCCTACGAGCAGTACTTC
TRBV7-7	.	TRBJ2-1	CASSLSGDDNEQFF	TGTGCTAGCAGCCTTAGCGGAGACGACAATGAGCAGTTCTTC
TRBV29-1	.	TRBJ2-5	CSVEAGGAAATQYF	TGCAGCGTTGAAGCCGGCGGAGCAGCGGCGACCCAGTACTTC
TRBV30	TRBD2	TRBJ2-7	CAWRLAGEVQYF	TGTGCCTGGAGACTAGCGGGAGAGGTGCAGTACTTC
TRBV7-3	.	TRBJ2-7	CASSLTSDYEQYF	TGTGCCAGCAGCTTAACTAGCGACTACGAGCAGTACTTC
TRBV29-1	.	TRBJ1-1	CSVAGNAEAFF	TGCAGCGTCGCAGGTAATGCTGAAGCTTTCTTT
TRBV6-5	TRBD2	TRBJ2-1	CASSPIAGGLNEQFF	TGTGCCAGCAGCCCGATAGCGGGAGGTTTAAATGAGCAGTTCTTC
TRBV19	.	TRBJ1-5	CASSAKVKLRDQPQHF	TGTGCCAGTAGTGCGAAGGTCAAACTTCGGGATCAGCCCCAGCATTTT